The next 16 T cell receptor beta chains were all read from a single sample in a study of blood T cell repertoires in COVID-19. The assay was immunoSEQ multiplex PCR, and TCRdb's table has in-frame clones only and misses some. The repertoire has 270,000 or so clones, about nine tenths of them found once; the top ten carry roughly 0.92%. Sequencing was carried out using peripheral blood. The receptor set was obtained from a middle-aged woman who had recovered from COVID-19.

The V gene is TRBV5-1, the J gene TRBJ1-2; the D is unclear. V lost 2 bases and J lost 6, with 17 bases in between. The CDR3 sequence is 15 residues long. Germline-derived CDR1 and CDR2 are SGHRS and YFSETQ. The CDR3 sequence: CASSFIPGELNGYTF. CDR3 coding DNA: TGCGCCAGCAGCTTTATCCCAGGCGAATTAAATGGCTACACCTTC.

V gene TRBV9 combines with J gene TRBJ2-1, with D tentatively TRBD2 (5 bases). Trimming cost V 0 bases and J 5 bases, with 24 bases left between them. The CDR3 sequence is 19 residues long. Germline loops: CDR1 SGDLS, CDR2 YYNGEE. CDR3 in DNA: TGTGCCAGCAGCGTAGATTTTCCGGGAAGTTATCGGATTAACAATGAGCAGTTCTTC. Translation gives CASSVDFPGSYRINNEQFF.

This clone was seen more than once but under ten times. The chain links TRBV27 to TRBJ1-2, with 10 positions matching TRBD1. V trimming: 4 bases; J trimming: 4 bases; junction bases outside the gene matches: 12. Germline values: CDR1 MNHEY, CDR2 SMNVEV (reference sequence). The CDR3 sequence is 17 residues long. CDR3 bases: TGTGCCAGCAGTTCACAGACAGGGGGCGGCCGGGGCTATGGCTACACCTTC. It specifies CASSSQTGGGRGYGYTF.

The rearrangement joins TRBV7-9 to TRBJ2-5; tentative D call: TRBD2 (6 bases). The CDR3 covers 14 residues. CDR1 is SEHNR, CDR2 FQNEAQ, per germline (reference sequence). Trimming cost V 7 bases and J 5 bases, with 17 bases left between them. CDR3: CASNRLGVRETQYF. CDR3 coding DNA: TGTGCCAGCAACCGACTAGGGGTGCGGGAGACCCAGTACTTC.

The chain links TRBV5-5 to TRBJ2-7; TRBD2 aligns across 11 bases. The CDR3 has 17 amino acids. V shed 3 bases and J 1 base; nucleotides not matched to a gene: 9. The germline CDR1 and CDR2 sequences are SGHKS and YYEKEE (reference sequence). CDR3 bases: TGTGCCAGCAGCTACATGGGGACTAGCGGATTTTCCTACGAGCAGTACTTC. This encodes CASSYMGTSGFSYEQYF.

In nucleotides, the CDR3 is TGTGCCAGCAGCGCAAGGGGACTAGCGGCCTATCCGGACATTCAGTACTTC. This sequence encodes CASSARGLAAYPDIQYF. The chain couples TRBV9 to TRBJ2-4, with 11 nucleotides matching TRBD2. The V gene's germline CDR1 is SGDLS and CDR2 YYNGEE. V trimming: 3 bases; J trimming: 8 bases; junction bases outside the gene matches: 13. The CDR3 runs to 17 residues.

The chain uses TRBV2 and TRBJ1-2; TRBD1 matches at 10 bases. Germline assignment: CDR1 SNHLY and CDR2 FYNNEI. The length of the CDR3 is 16 residues. V lost 0 bases, J lost 7 bases, and 8 bases stayed unmatched. The CDR3 DNA reads as TGTGCCAGCAGTGAAGCCGGATCGACAGGGGGCAGTGGCTACACCTTC. This codes for CASSEAGSTGGSGYTF.

The J gene is TRBJ2-2, the V gene TRBV28, with a tentative D call TRBD2 (7 bases). Trimming removed 7 bases from V and 3 bases from J, with 15 bases in between. The germline CDR1 and CDR2 sequences are MDHEN and SYDVKM. The CDR3 has 15 residues. CDR3: CASTTGGWYTGELFF. Written as DNA, the CDR3 is TGTGCCAGCACCACGGGGGGCTGGTACACCGGGGAGCTGTTTTTT.

There are a few counts of this clone. V is TRBV19 and J is TRBJ1-5, with D tentatively TRBD1 (5 bases). Trimming took off 7 bases at V and 4 bases at J, with 14 bases between the two ends. The germline V gene encodes CDR1 LNHDA and CDR2 SQIVND (reference sequence). The CDR3 runs 14 residues. The DNA for the CDR3 is TGTGCCAGTACGATGGGGGGGTCTAATCAGCCCCAGCATTTT. Protein: CASTMGGSNQPQHF.

This clone was detected once. The V call is TRBV18, the J call TRBJ2-7; D perhaps matches TRBD1 (5 bases). The V end lost 4 bases, the J end lost 3 bases, and 19 bases lay between the germline ends. This CDR3 comprises 16 residues. The germline gives CDR1 KGHSH, CDR2 LQKENI. CDR3 DNA sequence: TGTGCCAGCTCACTCGCGGCCACAGGTGGTGGCTACGAGCAGTACTTC. As protein: CASSLAATGGGYEQYF.

The gene calls are TRBV11-3 and TRBJ2-1, with 7 bases identical to TRBD2. Per the germline V gene, CDR1 is SGHNT and CDR2 is YENEEA. With 0 bases clipped from V and 2 bases from J, the junction kept 7 bases outside the gene matches. This CDR3 spans 17 amino acids. The CDR3 DNA sequence: TGTGCCAGCAGCTTAGATTGGAGCGGGACCCCCTACAATGAGCAGTTCTTC. This translates into CASSLDWSGTPYNEQFF.

The V and J genes are TRBV2 and TRBJ2-7; D remains unclear. The V and J ends lost 0 bases and 2 bases respectively, with 5 bases between them. Germline loops: CDR1 SNHLY, CDR2 FYNNEI. The CDR3 runs 13 residues. CDR3 amino acids: CASSEAAAYEQYF. CDR3 DNA: TGTGCCAGCAGTGAAGCGGCCGCCTACGAGCAGTACTTC.

The chain has TRBV9 and TRBJ1-1, with D perhaps TRBD1 (5 bases). V was pared by 4 bases and J by 4 bases, with 8 bases between. The CDR3 contains 12 residues. Germline V lookup: CDR1 SGDLS, CDR2 YYNGEE. In DNA, the CDR3 is TGTGCCAGCAGCCGGGGGGGCACTGAAGCTTTCTTT. Protein product: CASSRGGTEAFF.

A few counts support this clone. J is TRBJ1-1 and V is TRBV2, with unresolved D. The CDR3 runs 19 residues. Trimming removed 0 bases at V and 0 bases at J, with 20 bases between. CDR1 and CDR2 (germline): SNHLY, FYNNEI. CDR3 protein: CASSEAGGRLVAMNTEAFF. CDR3 DNA sequence: TGTGCCAGCAGTGAAGCTGGAGGCAGGTTAGTCGCAATGAACACTGAAGCTTTCTTT.

The chain uses TRBV5-1 and TRBJ2-1; 7 nucleotides match TRBD2. The V segment lost 0 bases and the J segment 0 bases; nucleotides outside the gene matches: 3. Germline CDR1 and CDR2: SGHRS and YFSETQ. The CDR3 contains 16 residues. The CDR3 is CASSLDGGVSYNEQFF. CDR3 nucleotide sequence: TGCGCCAGCAGCTTGGATGGGGGGGTCTCCTACAATGAGCAGTTCTTC.

The CDR3 DNA reads TGTGCTAGTGGTTTGGCACTCGACAGACCCTCTGGAAACACCATATATTTT. Its translation is CASGLALDRPSGNTIYF. The rearrangement joins TRBV12-5 to TRBJ1-3, with a tentative D call TRBD1 (5 bases). The V gene's germline CDR1 is LGHNT and CDR2 FRNRAP. The CDR3 has 17 amino acids. V lost 1 base and J lost 0, with 13 bases in between.